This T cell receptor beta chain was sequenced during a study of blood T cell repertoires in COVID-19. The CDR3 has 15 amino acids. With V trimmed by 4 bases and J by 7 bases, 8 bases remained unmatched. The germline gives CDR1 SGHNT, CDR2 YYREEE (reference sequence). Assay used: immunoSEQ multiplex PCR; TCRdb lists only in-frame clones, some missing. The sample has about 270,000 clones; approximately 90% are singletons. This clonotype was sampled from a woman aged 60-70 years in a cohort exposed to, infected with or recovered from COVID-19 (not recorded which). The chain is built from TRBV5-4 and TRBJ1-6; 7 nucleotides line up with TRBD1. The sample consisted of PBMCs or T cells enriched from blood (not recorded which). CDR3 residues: CASSDGQARNSPLHF. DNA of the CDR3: TGTGCCAGCAGCGACGGACAGGCCCGAAATTCACCCCTCCACTTT.